This TCR beta chain was sequenced for a study of shared clonotypes between healthy human individuals. Study in general: Each donor's CD8 memory used one plate, CD8 naive two, each CD4 subset three.

Adult Caucasians living in Nashville, Tennessee made up all of the donors. The assay was immunoSEQ multiplex PCR, and TCRdb's table has in-frame clones only and misses some. The sample has some 2,100,000 clones, approximately 96% seen once. The CDR3 totals 11 residues. Germline CDR1 MDHEN, CDR2 SYDVKM. Trimming took off 7 bases at V and 9 bases at J, with 12 bases between the two ends. The TCR was taken from a man aged 18 to 30 in good health. This rearrangement joins TRBV28 to TRBJ1-1, with unresolved D. Sample: naive CD4+ T cells sorted from blood. Subset meaning: CD45RA+ positively selected. The chain's CDR3 is CASTDASKAFF. Here the CDR3 DNA reads TGTGCCAGCACCGATGCGAGTAAAGCTTTCTTT.